A single sample gave rise to the 16 T cell receptor beta chains below, sequenced in a study of post-analysis software for immune sequencing data. Presence of unique molecular identifiers characterized the TCR beta cDNA libraries. One entry per CDR3 protein, called by TCRdb with MiXCR from the PCR reads. The sample yields fewer than 850,000 distinct CDR3 sequences, 25% to 30% seen once. For these receptors, no antigen is known. Study-level points and caveats: Among 5 or 6 TRBV segments more frequent in patients than controls were TRBV5-6, TRBV5-1 and TRBV20-1.

The sample consisted of blood. These receptors were obtained from a girl between 10 and 17 years old with multiple sclerosis.

The chain links TRBV7-2 to TRBJ2-1, with D uncertain. CDR3 length: 11 amino acids. V was shortened by 5 bases and J by 8 bases, with 7 bases between the two germline ends. The germline V gene encodes CDR1 SGHTA and CDR2 FQGNSA. The CDR3 region is CASSPKYEQFF. The CDR3 DNA follows: TGTGCCAGCAGCCCAAAATATGAGCAGTTCTTC.

This clonotype was observed a few times. The rearrangement joins TRBV5-8 to TRBJ2-3; 7 bases align to TRBD2. In germline, CDR1 is SGHTS, CDR2 YDEGEE. CDR3 length: 13 amino acids. Trimming removed 5 bases from V and 2 bases from J; junction bases left unmatched: 2. The DNA for the CDR3 is TGTGCCAGCAGTGGGAGGGCCACAGATACGCAGTATTTT. Encoded protein: CASSGRATDTQYF.

The chain recombines TRBV7-2 with TRBJ2-7, with unresolved D. The CDR3 is 14 residues long. V dropped 1 base and J dropped 3 bases, with 10 bases sitting between them. CDR1 is SGHTA, CDR2 FQGNSA, per germline. The CDR3 sequence: CASSLVRANYEQYF. The DNA for the CDR3 is TGTGCCAGCAGCTTAGTAAGGGCGAACTACGAGCAGTACTTC.

As concerns this clonotype: One end of the junction is discordant with germline, which a read error may explain. The chain carries TRBV7-2 and TRBJ2-7; 9 bases are shared with TRBD2. Germline V lookup: CDR1 SGHTA, CDR2 FQGNSA. This CDR3 is 15 amino acids long. This CDR3 is CVSSGTSGHSYEQYF. The DNA for the CDR3 is TGTGTCAGCAGCGGTACTAGCGGGCACTCCTACGAGCAGTACTTC.

Only a few counts were recorded for this clonotype. The rearrangement links TRBV16 to TRBJ1-2, with D uncertain. The CDR3 loop spans 13 amino acids. Germline-derived CDR1 and CDR2 are KGHSY and FQNENV. Deletions cut 7 bases from V and 1 base from J, with 10 bases between. CDR3 residues: CASTPQVNYGYTF. The CDR3 DNA follows: TGTGCCAGCACACCTCAGGTTAACTATGGCTACACCTTC.

The V gene is TRBV7-4, the J gene TRBJ2-3; 10 bases map to TRBD1. Germline V gene lookup returns CDR1 SGHVT and CDR2 SQSDAQ. CDR3 length: 15 residues. Trimming cost V 3 bases and J 4 bases; bases outside gene matches: 4. Here the CDR3 reads CASSFGDRGPDTQYF. DNA for the CDR3: TGTGCCAGCAGCTTTGGGGACAGGGGTCCAGATACGCAGTATTTT. Full variable domain (remainder filled in from reference TRBV7-4 and TRBJ2-3): GAGVSQSPRYKVAKRGRDVALRCDSISGHVTLYWYRQTLGQGSEVLTYSQSDAQRDKSGRPSGRFSAERPERSVSTLKIQRTEQGDSAVYLCASSFGDRGPDTQYFGPGTRLTVL.

The V gene is TRBV7-8, the J gene TRBJ2-5; no clear D. This CDR3 comprises 12 residues. With 0 bases removed from V and 12 bases from J, the gap between germline ends came to 11 bases. In germline, CDR1 is SGHVS, CDR2 FQNEAQ. DNA of the CDR3: TGTGCCAGCAGCTTAGCGCTTGGGTTCGAGTACTTC. This gives the protein CASSLALGFEYF.

The chain is built from TRBV7-2 and TRBJ2-7; D possibly corresponds to TRBD2 (6 bases). Germline CDR1 and CDR2: SGHTA and FQGNSA. This CDR3 region has 15 residues. V lost 1 base to trimming and J lost 2 bases, with 12 bases between them. CDR3 protein: CASSLGASETYEQYF. Written as DNA, the CDR3 is TGTGCCAGCAGCTTAGGGGCTAGCGAGACCTACGAGCAGTACTTC.

This clonotype has a handful of counts. J is TRBJ2-1 and V is TRBV7-2, with TRBD1 identical over 8 bases. J gave up 7 bases and V 2 bases, and 10 bases lay outside the gene matches. Germline V gene sequence: CDR1 SGHTA, CDR2 FQGNSA. This CDR3 has 16 residues. CDR3: CASSLSAGRGPNEQFF. The DNA for the CDR3 is TGTGCCAGCAGCTTATCAGCGGGCAGGGGGCCGAATGAGCAGTTCTTC.

The rearrangement uses TRBV10-3 and TRBJ2-1; the match to TRBD2 covers 14 bases. Unmatched junction bases numbered 4, after V lost 6 bases and J lost 0 bases. Per the germline V gene, CDR1 is ENHRY and CDR2 is SYGVKD. This CDR3 region has 17 residues. DNA for the CDR3: TGTGCCATCAGGGGACTAGCGGGGGAGAGCTCCTACAATGAGCAGTTCTTC. As protein: CAIRGLAGESSYNEQFF.

The chain recombines TRBV12-5 with TRBJ2-4; TRBD2 matches 16 bases. The closer fit of TRBJ2-5 to the DNA end suggests the J call may be wrong. The CDR3 is 15 residues long. Germline CDR1 and CDR2: LGHNT and FRNRAP. The DNA for the CDR3 is TGTGCTAGTGGGAAGGGACTAGCGGGAGGGGAGACCCAGTACTTC. Its translation is CASGKGLAGGETQYF.

Note on this clonotype: This clone may be a read error of a much larger clone one base away. The chain joins TRBV27 to TRBJ1-2; 9 nucleotides agree with TRBD1. Germline values: CDR1 MNHEY, CDR2 SMNVEV (reference sequence). V shed 6 bases and J 2 bases; nucleotides not matched to a gene: 4. The CDR3 is 14 amino acids. The chain's CDR3 is CASRLTGGNYGYTF. CDR3 DNA sequence: TGTGCCAGCAGGTTGACAGGGGGGAACTATGGCTACACCTTC.

This clonotype appeared many times. V and J are TRBV6-1 and TRBJ2-7; D perhaps matches TRBD2 (5 bases). V shed 8 bases and J shed 2 bases, with 16 bases lying between them. The CDR3 covers 14 residues. Germline lookup yields CDR1 MNHNS and CDR2 SASEGT. The CDR3 DNA follows: TGTGCCAGCGGCGGATCGGGATCCCCCTACGAGCAGTACTTC. Translation: CASGGSGSPYEQYF.

As concerns this clonotype: Mismatch with germline at one junction end may stem from a read error. The V call is TRBV10-3, the J call TRBJ2-3; TRBD2 aligns across 8 bases. The V gene's germline CDR1 is ENHRY and CDR2 SYGVKD. The CDR3 is 13 amino acids. CDR3 sequence reads: CAITAGDTDAQYF. CDR3 coding DNA: TGTGCCATCACAGCGGGAGACACAGATGCGCAGTATTTT.

This chain joins TRBV28 and TRBJ1-6; the match to TRBD1 covers 7 bases. The germline V gene has CDR1 MDHEN and CDR2 SYDVKM. This CDR3 comprises 14 residues. Losses at the gene ends were 2 bases for V and 12 bases for J; bases not matched to a gene: 7. The CDR3 is CASSLGGQSRPLHF. CDR3 in DNA: TGTGCCAGCAGTTTAGGGGGACAGTCGAGACCCCTCCACTTT.

This clonotype occurred a few times. The gene calls are TRBV5-1 and TRBJ2-3, with D possibly being TRBD1 or TRBD2 (5 bases each). Germline values: CDR1 SGHRS, CDR2 YFSETQ. CDR3 length: 17 amino acids. Trimming removed 0 bases from V and 2 bases from J, with 16 bases in between. The CDR3 DNA reads TGCGCCAGCAGCTTGGTTATTTCGGGGCGAGACACAGATACGCAGTATTTT. Its translation: CASSLVISGRDTDTQYF. Based on the CDR3 plus reference TRBV5-1 and TRBJ2-3, the full variable domain is KAGVTQTPRYLIKTRGQQVTLSCSPISGHRSVSWYQQTPGQGLQFLFEYFSETQRNKGNFPGRFSGRQFSNSRSEMNVSTLELGDSALYLCASSLVISGRDTDTQYFGPGTRLTVL.